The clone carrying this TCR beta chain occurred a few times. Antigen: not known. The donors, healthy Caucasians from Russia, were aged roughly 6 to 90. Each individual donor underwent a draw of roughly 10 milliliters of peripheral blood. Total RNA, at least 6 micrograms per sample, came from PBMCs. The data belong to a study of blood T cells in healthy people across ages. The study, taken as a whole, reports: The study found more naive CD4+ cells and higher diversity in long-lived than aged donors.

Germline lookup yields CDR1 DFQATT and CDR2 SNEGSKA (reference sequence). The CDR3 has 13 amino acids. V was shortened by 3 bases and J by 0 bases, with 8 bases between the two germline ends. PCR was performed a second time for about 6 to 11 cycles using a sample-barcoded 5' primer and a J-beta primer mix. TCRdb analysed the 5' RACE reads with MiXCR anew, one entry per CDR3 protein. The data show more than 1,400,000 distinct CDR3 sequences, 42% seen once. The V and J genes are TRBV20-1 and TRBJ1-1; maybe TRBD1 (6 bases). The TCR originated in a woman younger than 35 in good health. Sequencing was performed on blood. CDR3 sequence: CSASRGLNTEAFF. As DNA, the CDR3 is TGCAGTGCTAGTCGGGGGCTGAACACTGAAGCTTTCTTT.